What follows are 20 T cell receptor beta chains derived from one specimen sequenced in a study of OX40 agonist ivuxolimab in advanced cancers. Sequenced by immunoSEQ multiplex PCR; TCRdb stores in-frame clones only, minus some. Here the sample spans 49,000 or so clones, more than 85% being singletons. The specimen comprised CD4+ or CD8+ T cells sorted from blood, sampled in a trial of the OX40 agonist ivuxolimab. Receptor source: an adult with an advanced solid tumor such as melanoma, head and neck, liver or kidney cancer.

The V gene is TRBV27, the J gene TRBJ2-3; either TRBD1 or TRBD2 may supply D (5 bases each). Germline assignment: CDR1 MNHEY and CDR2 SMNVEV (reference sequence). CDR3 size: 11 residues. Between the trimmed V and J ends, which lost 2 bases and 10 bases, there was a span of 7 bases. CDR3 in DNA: TGTGCCAGCAGTTTAGGGACGGCGCAGTATTTT. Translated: CASSLGTAQYF.

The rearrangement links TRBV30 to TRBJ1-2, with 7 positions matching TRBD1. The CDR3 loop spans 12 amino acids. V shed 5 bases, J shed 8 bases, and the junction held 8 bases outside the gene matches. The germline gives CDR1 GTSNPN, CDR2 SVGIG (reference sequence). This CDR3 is CAWGSGQRGYTF. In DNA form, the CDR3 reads TGTGCCTGGGGGTCGGGACAGAGGGGCTACACCTTC. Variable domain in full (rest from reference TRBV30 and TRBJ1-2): SQTIHQWPATLVQPVGSPLSLECTVEGTSNPNLYWYRQAAGRGLQLLFYSVGIGQISSEVPQNLSASRPQDRQFILSSKKLLLSDSGFYLCAWGSGQRGYTFGSGTRLTVV.

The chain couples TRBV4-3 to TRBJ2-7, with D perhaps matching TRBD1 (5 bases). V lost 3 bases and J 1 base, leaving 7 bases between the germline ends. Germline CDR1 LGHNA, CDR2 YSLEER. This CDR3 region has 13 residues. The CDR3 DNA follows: TGCGCCAGCAGCCAGGGGCGGTCCTACGAGCAGTACTTC. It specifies CASSQGRSYEQYF.

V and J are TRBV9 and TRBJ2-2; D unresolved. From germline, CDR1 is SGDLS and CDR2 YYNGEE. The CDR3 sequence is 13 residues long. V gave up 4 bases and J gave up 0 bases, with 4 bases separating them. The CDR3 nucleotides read TGTGCCAGCAGCCTCGCGAACACCGGGGAGCTGTTTTTT. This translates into CASSLANTGELFF.

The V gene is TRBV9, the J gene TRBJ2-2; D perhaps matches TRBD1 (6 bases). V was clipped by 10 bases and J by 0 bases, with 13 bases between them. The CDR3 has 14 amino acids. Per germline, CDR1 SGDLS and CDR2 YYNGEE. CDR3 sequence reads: CAGATGPNTGELFF. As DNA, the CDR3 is TGTGCCGGTGCAACAGGGCCGAACACCGGGGAGCTGTTTTTT. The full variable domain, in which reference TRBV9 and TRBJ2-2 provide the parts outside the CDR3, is DSGVTQTPKHLITATGQRVTLRCSPRSGDLSVYWYQQSLDQGLQFLIQYYNGEERAKGNILERFSAQQFPDLHSELNLSSLELGDSALYFCAGATGPNTGELFFGEGSRLTVL.

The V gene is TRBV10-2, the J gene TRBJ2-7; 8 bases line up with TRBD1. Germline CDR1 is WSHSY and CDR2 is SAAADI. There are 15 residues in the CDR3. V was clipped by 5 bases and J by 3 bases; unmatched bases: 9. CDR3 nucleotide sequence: TGCGCCAGCAGTAGTCCCGGACAGGGAGACTACGAGCAGTACTTC. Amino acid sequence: CASSSPGQGDYEQYF.

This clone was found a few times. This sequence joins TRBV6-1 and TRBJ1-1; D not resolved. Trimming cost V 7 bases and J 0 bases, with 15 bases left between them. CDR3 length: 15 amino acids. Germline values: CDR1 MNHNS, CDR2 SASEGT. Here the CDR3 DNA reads TGTGCCAGCAAGAGTCAAAAGGCAATGAACACTGAAGCTTTCTTT. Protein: CASKSQKAMNTEAFF.

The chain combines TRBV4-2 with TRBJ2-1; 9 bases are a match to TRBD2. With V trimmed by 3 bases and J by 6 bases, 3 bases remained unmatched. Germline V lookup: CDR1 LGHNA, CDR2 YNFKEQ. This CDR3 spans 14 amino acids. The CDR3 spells CASSHGTSFNEQFF. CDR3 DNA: TGTGCCAGCAGCCACGGGACTAGCTTCAATGAGCAGTTCTTC.

The CDR3 DNA is TGTGCCAGCAGTTTAGGGGGGGGGACTAGCGCCTACAATGAGCAGTTCTTC. It yields the protein CASSLGGGTSAYNEQFF. The chain employs TRBV27 and TRBJ2-1; 10 nucleotides line up with TRBD2. Trimming cost V 2 bases and J 2 bases; bases outside gene matches: 6. This CDR3 contains 17 residues. CDR1 and CDR2 (germline): MNHEY, SMNVEV (reference sequence).

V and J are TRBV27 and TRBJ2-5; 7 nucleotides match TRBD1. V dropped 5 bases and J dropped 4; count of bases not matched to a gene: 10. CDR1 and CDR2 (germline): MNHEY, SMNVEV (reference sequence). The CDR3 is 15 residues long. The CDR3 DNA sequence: TGTGCCAGCAGTACACGCCGGGACAGTGGAGAGACCCAGTACTTC. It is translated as CASSTRRDSGETQYF.

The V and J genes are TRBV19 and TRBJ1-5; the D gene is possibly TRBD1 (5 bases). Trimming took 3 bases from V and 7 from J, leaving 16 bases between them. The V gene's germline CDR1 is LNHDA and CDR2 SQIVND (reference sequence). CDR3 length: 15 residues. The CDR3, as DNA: TGTGCCAGTAGTATCGAACGGGGGTATGGACAGCCCCAGCATTTT. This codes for CASSIERGYGQPQHF.

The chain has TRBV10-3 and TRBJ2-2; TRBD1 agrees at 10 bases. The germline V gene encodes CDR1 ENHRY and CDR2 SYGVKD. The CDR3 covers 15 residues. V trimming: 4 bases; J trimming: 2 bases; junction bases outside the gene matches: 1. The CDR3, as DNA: TGTGCCATCAGTGGGACAGGGGGAAACACCGGGGAGCTGTTTTTT. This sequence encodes CAISGTGGNTGELFF.

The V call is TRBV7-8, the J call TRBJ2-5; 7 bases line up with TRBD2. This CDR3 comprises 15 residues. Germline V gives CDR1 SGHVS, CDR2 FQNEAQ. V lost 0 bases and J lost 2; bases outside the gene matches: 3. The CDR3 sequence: CASSLAGGVQETQYF. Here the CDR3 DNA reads TGTGCCAGCAGCTTAGCGGGGGGGGTACAAGAGACCCAGTACTTC.

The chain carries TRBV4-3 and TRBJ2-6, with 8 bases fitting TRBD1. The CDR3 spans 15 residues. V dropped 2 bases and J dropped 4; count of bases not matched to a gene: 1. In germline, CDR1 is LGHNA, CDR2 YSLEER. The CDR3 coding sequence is TGCGCCAGCAGCCAACAGGGGGCCGGGGCCAACGTCCTGACTTTC. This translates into CASSQQGAGANVLTF.

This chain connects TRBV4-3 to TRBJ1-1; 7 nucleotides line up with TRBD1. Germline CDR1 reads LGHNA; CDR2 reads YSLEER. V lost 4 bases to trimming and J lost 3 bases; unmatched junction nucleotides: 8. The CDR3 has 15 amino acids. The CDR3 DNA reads TGCGCCAGCAGCCTATCCAGGGGGGGGGACACTGAAGCTTTCTTT. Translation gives CASSLSRGGDTEAFF.

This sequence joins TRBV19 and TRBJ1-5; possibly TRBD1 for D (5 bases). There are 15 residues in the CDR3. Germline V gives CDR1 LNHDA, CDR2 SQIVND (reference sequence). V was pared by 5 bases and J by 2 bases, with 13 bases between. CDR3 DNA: TGTGCCAGTAGTCCCGGACAAGTAGGCAATCAGCCCCAGCATTTT. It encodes CASSPGQVGNQPQHF.

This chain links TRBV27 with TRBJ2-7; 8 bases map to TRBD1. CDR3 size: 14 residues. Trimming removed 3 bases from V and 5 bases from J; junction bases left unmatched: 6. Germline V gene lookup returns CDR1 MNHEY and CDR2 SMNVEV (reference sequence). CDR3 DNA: TGTGCCAGCAGTTTTCGGCAGGGGGCCCACGAGCAGTACTTC. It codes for CASSFRQGAHEQYF.

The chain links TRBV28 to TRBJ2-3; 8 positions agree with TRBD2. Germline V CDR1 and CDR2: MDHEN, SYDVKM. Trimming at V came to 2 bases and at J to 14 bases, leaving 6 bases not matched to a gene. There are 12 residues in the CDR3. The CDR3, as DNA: TGTGCCAGCAGTTTAGGAGCGGGAGATCGGTATTTT. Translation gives CASSLGAGDRYF.

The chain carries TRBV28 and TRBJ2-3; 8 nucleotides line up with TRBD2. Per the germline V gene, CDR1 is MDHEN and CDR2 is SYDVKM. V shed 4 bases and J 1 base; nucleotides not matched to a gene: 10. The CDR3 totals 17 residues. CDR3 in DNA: TGTGCCAGCAGTTCCCTATTACTAGCGGATGGCACAGATACGCAGTATTTT. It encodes CASSSLLLADGTDTQYF.

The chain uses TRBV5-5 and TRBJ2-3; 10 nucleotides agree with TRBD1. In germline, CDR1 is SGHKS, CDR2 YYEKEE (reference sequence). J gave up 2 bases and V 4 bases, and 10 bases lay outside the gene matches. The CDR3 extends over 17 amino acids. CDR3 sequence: CASSPRTGTGVTDTQYF. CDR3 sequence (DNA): TGTGCCAGCAGCCCTAGGACCGGGACAGGGGTCACAGATACGCAGTATTTT.